Given below is one T cell receptor beta chain in context. The sample comes from a study of blood T cell repertoires in COVID-19. Trimming cost V 1 base and J 3 bases, with 7 bases left between them. Per germline, CDR1 SGHRS and CDR2 YFSETQ. This CDR3 region has 13 residues. The method was immunoSEQ multiplex PCR; TCRdb's version includes in-frame clones alone and lacks a portion of them. Among 270,000 or so clones listed, roughly 79% were seen once. This receptor was taken from a woman aged 60-75 years with active or convalescent COVID-19. The genes are TRBV5-1 and TRBJ1-1; D call uncertain. The sample taken for sequencing was peripheral blood. The CDR3 DNA is TGCGCCAGCAGCTTGAACGGAGACACTGAAGCTTTCTTT. This codes for CASSLNGDTEAFF.